One TCR beta chain is described in this entry. The germline CDR1 and CDR2 sequences are DFQATT and SNEGSKA (reference sequence). This CDR3 is 14 amino acids long. V lost 5 bases, J lost 9 bases, and 20 bases lay in between. One entry per CDR3 protein, called by TCRdb with MiXCR from the RT-PCR reads. The sample has more than 550,000 distinct CDR3 sequences, 13% to 15% seen once. Sequencing was carried out using memory CD4+ T cells from blood. V gene TRBV20-1 combines with J gene TRBJ2-1; D tentatively fits TRBD1 or TRBD2 (5 bases each). The receptor's source is a female donor in good health, serving as a healthy control. The CDR3 spells CSAARTAGAVEQFF. Written as DNA, the CDR3 is TGCAGTGCTGCCCGGACTGCCGGGGCGGTTGAGCAGTTCTTC.